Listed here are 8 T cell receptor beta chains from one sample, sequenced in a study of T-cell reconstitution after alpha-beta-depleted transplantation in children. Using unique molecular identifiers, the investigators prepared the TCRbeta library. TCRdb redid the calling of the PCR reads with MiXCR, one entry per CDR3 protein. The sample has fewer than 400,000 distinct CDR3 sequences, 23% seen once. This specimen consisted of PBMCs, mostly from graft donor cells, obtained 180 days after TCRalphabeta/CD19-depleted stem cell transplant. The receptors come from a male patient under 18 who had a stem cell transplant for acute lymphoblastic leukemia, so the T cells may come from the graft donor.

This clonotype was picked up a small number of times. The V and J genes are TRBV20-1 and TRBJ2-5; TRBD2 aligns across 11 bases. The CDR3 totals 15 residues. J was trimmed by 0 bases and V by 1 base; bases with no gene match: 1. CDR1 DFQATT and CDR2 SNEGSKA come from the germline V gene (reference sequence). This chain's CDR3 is CSARGTSGYQETQYF. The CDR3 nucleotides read TGCAGTGCTAGAGGGACTAGCGGGTACCAAGAGACCCAGTACTTC.

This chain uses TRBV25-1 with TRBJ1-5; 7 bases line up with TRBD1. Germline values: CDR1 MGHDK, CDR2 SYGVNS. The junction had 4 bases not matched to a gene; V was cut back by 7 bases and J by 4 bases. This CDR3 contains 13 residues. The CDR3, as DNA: TGTGCCAGCAAGGGGGCGGCTAATCAGCCCCAGCATTTT. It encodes CASKGAANQPQHF.

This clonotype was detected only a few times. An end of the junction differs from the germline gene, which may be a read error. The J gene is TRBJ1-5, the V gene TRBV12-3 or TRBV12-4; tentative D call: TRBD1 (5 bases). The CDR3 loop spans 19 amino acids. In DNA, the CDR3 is TGTGCCAGCTGTTTTATCGGGCTCCTCGGGGCGCGGGCTTCACAGCCCCAGCATTTT. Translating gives CASCFIGLLGARASQPQHF.

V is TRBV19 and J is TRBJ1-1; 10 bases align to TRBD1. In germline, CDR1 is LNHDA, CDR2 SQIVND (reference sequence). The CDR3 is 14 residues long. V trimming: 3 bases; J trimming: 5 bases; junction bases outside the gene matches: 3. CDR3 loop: CASSIDRGLTEAFF. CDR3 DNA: TGTGCCAGTAGTATTGACAGGGGGCTTACTGAAGCTTTCTTT.

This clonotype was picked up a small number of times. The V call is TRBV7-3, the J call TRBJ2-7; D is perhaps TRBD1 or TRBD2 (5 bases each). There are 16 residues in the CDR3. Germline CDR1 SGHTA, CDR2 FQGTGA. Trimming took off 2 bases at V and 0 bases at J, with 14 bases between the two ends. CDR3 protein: CASSLYGAGSSYEQYF. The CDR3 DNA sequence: TGTGCCAGCAGCTTATATGGGGCAGGGAGCTCCTACGAGCAGTACTTC.

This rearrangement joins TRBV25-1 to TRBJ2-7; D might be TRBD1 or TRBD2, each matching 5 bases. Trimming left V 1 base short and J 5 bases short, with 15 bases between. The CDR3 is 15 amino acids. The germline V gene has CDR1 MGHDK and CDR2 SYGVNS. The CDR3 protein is CASSEWGNVGHEQYF. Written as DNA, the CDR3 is TGTGCCAGCAGTGAATGGGGGAACGTAGGGCACGAGCAGTACTTC.

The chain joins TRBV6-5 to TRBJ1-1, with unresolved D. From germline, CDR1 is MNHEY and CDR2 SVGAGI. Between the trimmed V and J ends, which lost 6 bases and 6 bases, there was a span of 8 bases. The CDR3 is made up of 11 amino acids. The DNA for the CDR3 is TGTGCCAGCAGACAGTCCTCTGAAGCTTTCTTT. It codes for CASRQSSEAFF.

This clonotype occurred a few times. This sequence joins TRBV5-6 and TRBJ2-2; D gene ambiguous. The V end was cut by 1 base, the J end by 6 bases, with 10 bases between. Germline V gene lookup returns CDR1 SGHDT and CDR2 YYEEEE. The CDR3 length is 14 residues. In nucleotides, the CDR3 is TGTGCCAGCAGCTTGATCAGTCGACCCGGGGAGCTGTTTTTT. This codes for CASSLISRPGELFF.